The entry below gives a single T cell receptor beta chain sequence along with its context. The authors' processing: Estimates of nucleated cell counts were drawn from the amplification of reference gene primers. Profiling relied on immunoSEQ multiplex PCR, and the TCRdb table lists in-frame clones only, not all of them. V, J and clone size are those of that table, while D and trimming were read from the DNA. Among some 250,000 clones listed, around 81% were seen once. This sample was taken from a study of blood T cell repertoires in COVID-19. On the study more broadly: Sources were T cells, B-cell-depleted T cells, or PBMCs; the material itself was cDNA or gDNA.

The germline V gene encodes CDR1 LGHDT and CDR2 YNNKEL (reference sequence). V lost 1 base to trimming and J lost 5 bases; unmatched junction nucleotides: 5. The CDR3 length is 16 residues. Specimen: peripheral blood. The V call is TRBV3-1 (or the pseudogene TRBV3-2), the J call TRBJ1-6; 7 nucleotides match TRBD1. The sequence came from a woman aged 80 or older with COVID-19, enrolled during active disease. CDR3: CASSQGQGRNNSPLHF. For the CDR3, the DNA is TGTGCCAGCAGCCAAGGACAGGGACGGAATAATTCACCCCTCCACTTT.